What follows are 26 T cell receptor beta chains derived from one specimen sequenced in a study of blood T cell repertoires in COVID-19. Libraries were prepared by immunoSEQ multiplex PCR; TCRdb keeps only in-frame clonotypes and omits some of them. This sample yields 310,000 or so clones, of which approximately 86% are seen a single time; just over 9.5% belongs to the top ten. What was sequenced was peripheral blood. The receptor set was obtained from a man aged 25 to 45 with COVID-19, enrolled during active disease.

The chain combines TRBV3-1 (or the pseudogene TRBV3-2) with TRBJ2-7, with 8 bases matching TRBD2. The CDR3 runs to 15 residues. V trimming: 1 base; J trimming: 4 bases; junction bases outside the gene matches: 6. Germline V gene sequence: CDR1 LGHDT, CDR2 YNNKEL (reference sequence). CDR3: CASSQASGSLYEQYF. The CDR3 nucleotides read TGTGCCAGCAGCCAAGCTAGCGGGTCACTATACGAGCAGTACTTC.

The chain couples TRBV14 to TRBJ2-5, with TRBD1 identical over 10 bases. Germline CDR1 is SGHDN and CDR2 is FVKESK. V trimming: 1 base; J trimming: 3 bases; junction bases outside the gene matches: 5. The CDR3 runs 16 residues. The CDR3 nucleotides read TGTGCCAGCAGCCAAGGGGACAGGGGTCGAGAAGAGACCCAGTACTTC. This codes for CASSQGDRGREETQYF. The full variable domain, with the rest looked up from reference TRBV14 and TRBJ2-5, is EAGVTQFPSHSVIEKGQTVTLRCDPISGHDNLYWYRRVMGKEIKFLLHFVKESKQDESGMPNNRFLAERTGGTYSTLKVQPAELEDSGVYFCASSQGDRGREETQYFGPGTRLLVL.

This clone was found once. The chain has TRBV16 and TRBJ1-2; D unclear. With 4 bases removed from V and 2 bases from J, the gap between germline ends came to 8 bases. The CDR3 loop spans 13 amino acids. Germline CDR1 reads KGHSY; CDR2 reads FQNENV. CDR3 loop: CASSREENYGYTF. The CDR3 DNA reads as TGTGCCAGCAGCCGAGAGGAGAACTATGGCTACACCTTC.

The chain is built from TRBV15 and TRBJ1-3, with D perhaps TRBD1 (6 bases). CDR3 size: 16 residues. V was pared by 0 bases and J by 3 bases, with 12 bases between. CDR1 LNHNV and CDR2 YYDKDF come from the germline V gene (reference sequence). CDR3: CATSRDPGAGGNTIYF. DNA of the CDR3: TGTGCCACCAGCAGAGATCCAGGGGCCGGTGGAAACACCATATATTTT. Together with reference TRBV15 and TRBJ1-3, the CDR3 gives the full variable domain: DAMVIQNPRYQVTQFGKPVTLSCSQTLNHNVMYWYQQKSSQAPKLLFHYYDKDFNNEADTPDNFQSRRPNTSFCFLDIRSPGLGDTAMYLCATSRDPGAGGNTIYFGEGSWLTVV.

The chain is built from TRBV28 and TRBJ2-5; D might be TRBD2 (6 bases). From germline, CDR1 is MDHEN and CDR2 SYDVKM. The V gene lost 5 bases and the J gene lost 5 bases, with 18 bases spanning the gap. The length of the CDR3 is 15 residues. DNA for the CDR3: TGTGCCAGCAGTACCCCCGGAGGGGCGGGGGAGACCCAGTACTTC. This gives the protein CASSTPGGAGETQYF.

The V gene is TRBV11-2, the J gene TRBJ1-1, with a possible D match to TRBD1 (5 bases). The CDR3 spans 16 residues. Trimming removed 2 bases from V and 1 base from J, with 14 bases in between. CDR1 is SGHAT and CDR2 is FQNNGV in the germline V gene. This CDR3 is CASSLIPRTGNTEAFF. The CDR3 DNA sequence: TGTGCCAGCAGCTTAATACCCCGAACAGGGAACACTGAAGCTTTCTTT. Drawing the rest from reference TRBV11-2 and TRBJ1-1, the complete variable domain is EAGVAQSPRYKIIEKRQSVAFWCNPISGHATLYWYQQILGQGPKLLIQFQNNGVVDDSQLPKDRFSAERLKGVDSTLKIQPAKLEDSAVYLCASSLIPRTGNTEAFFGQGTRLTVV.

V is TRBV7-3 and J is TRBJ1-2; 9 bases are a match to TRBD1. This CDR3 region has 14 residues. CDR1 SGHTA and CDR2 FQGTGA come from the germline V gene. Trimming took 5 bases from V and 7 from J; bases not matched to a gene: 8. DNA of the CDR3: TGTGCCAGCAGCCAACAGGGGGCTCTTGGTGGCTACACCTTC. Its protein is CASSQQGALGGYTF. Using reference TRBV7-3 and TRBJ1-2 for the parts outside the CDR3, the full variable domain is GAGVSQTPSNKVTEKGKYVELRCDPISGHTALYWYRQSLGQGPEFLIYFQGTGAADDSGLPNDRFFAVRPEGSVSTLKIQRTERGDSAVYLCASSQQGALGGYTFGSGTRLTVV.

The chain has TRBV29-1 and TRBJ2-5; 9 bases agree with TRBD1. This CDR3 spans 14 amino acids. Unmatched junction bases numbered 7, after V lost 6 bases and J lost 2 bases. Germline CDR1 reads SQVTM; CDR2 reads ANQGSEA. In DNA form, the CDR3 reads TGCAGCGTCGTCCGGGACAGGGTACAAGAGACCCAGTACTTC. The encoded protein is CSVVRDRVQETQYF. The full variable domain, its missing parts supplied by reference TRBV29-1 and TRBJ2-5, is SAVISQKPSRDICQRGTSLTIQCQVDSQVTMMFWYRQQPGQSLTLIATANQGSEATYESGFVIDKFPISRPNLTFSTLTVSNMSPEDSSIYLCSVVRDRVQETQYFGPGTRLLVL.

The rearrangement joins TRBV19 to TRBJ2-2, with D possibly TRBD2 on 5 matching bases. Per the germline V gene, CDR1 is LNHDA and CDR2 is SQIVND (reference sequence). The CDR3 contains 14 residues. V was trimmed by 5 bases and J by 2 bases, leaving 9 bases between them. CDR3 sequence: CASSVTRNTGELFF. CDR3 DNA sequence: TGTGCCAGTAGTGTTACTAGAAACACCGGGGAGCTGTTTTTT.

This chain joins TRBV7-2 and TRBJ1-3; D not resolved. The ends were cut back, 2 bases at V and 0 bases at J, with 11 bases in the middle. Germline CDR1 reads SGHTA; CDR2 reads FQGNSA. This CDR3 is 16 amino acids long. The CDR3: CASSLRGFPSGNTIYF. DNA of the CDR3: TGTGCCAGCAGCTTACGAGGGTTCCCCTCTGGAAACACCATATATTTT.

The V and J genes are TRBV27 and TRBJ1-1, with unresolved D. The germline V and J ends were trimmed by 1 base and 2 bases, with 8 bases remaining between them. The CDR3 covers 14 residues. Germline lookup yields CDR1 MNHEY and CDR2 SMNVEV (reference sequence). The CDR3 sequence: CASSLWADNTEAFF. The CDR3 DNA reads TGTGCCAGCAGTTTATGGGCAGACAACACTGAAGCTTTCTTT.

The chain joins TRBV5-6 to TRBJ2-3; D gene uncertain. The CDR3 consists of 14 residues. CDR1 and CDR2 from the germline V gene are SGHDT and YYEEEE. V shed 0 bases and J shed 0 bases, with 5 bases lying between them. The CDR3 loop is CASSLAVSTDTQYF. The CDR3, as DNA: TGTGCCAGCAGCTTGGCAGTTAGCACAGATACGCAGTATTTT.

The chain uses TRBV28 and TRBJ2-7; TRBD1 might be the D (6 bases). V lost 6 bases to trimming and J lost 6 bases, with 18 bases between them. The germline V gene has CDR1 MDHEN and CDR2 SYDVKM. CDR3 length: 14 residues. The CDR3 sequence is CASRNNPGAAEQYF. CDR3 coding DNA: TGTGCCAGCAGGAATAACCCAGGGGCAGCCGAGCAGTACTTC.

The chain couples TRBV5-1 to TRBJ2-7, with D perhaps TRBD1 (6 bases). Between the trimmed V and J ends, which lost 0 bases and 0 bases, there was a span of 10 bases. CDR3 length: 15 residues. The germline V gene has CDR1 SGHRS and CDR2 YFSETQ. The CDR3 nucleotides read TGCGCCAGCAGCTTGGGGGGACAAAACTCCTACGAGCAGTACTTC. The encoded protein is CASSLGGQNSYEQYF. Using reference TRBV5-1 and TRBJ2-7 for the parts outside the CDR3, the full variable domain is KAGVTQTPRYLIKTRGQQVTLSCSPISGHRSVSWYQQTPGQGLQFLFEYFSETQRNKGNFPGRFSGRQFSNSRSEMNVSTLELGDSALYLCASSLGGQNSYEQYFGPGTRLTVT.

The chain employs TRBV19 and TRBJ2-3, with TRBD2 matching 10 bases. CDR1 is LNHDA and CDR2 is SQIVND in the germline V gene (reference sequence). V was clipped by 3 bases and J by 6 bases; unmatched bases: 9. The CDR3 has 16 residues. In DNA, the CDR3 is TGTGCCAGTAGTATTCCCAGCGGGGGGGACTTCGATACGCAGTATTTT. As protein: CASSIPSGGDFDTQYF.

The chain recombines TRBV30 with TRBJ1-1; D gene unclear. Looked up from germline, CDR1 is GTSNPN and CDR2 is SVGIG (reference sequence). CDR3 size: 11 residues. Trimming shortened V by 2 bases and J by 3 bases, and 4 bases separated the two germline ends. CDR3 coding DNA: TGTGCCTGGAGTCTAGACACTGAAGCTTTCTTT. Its translation: CAWSLDTEAFF.

The chain combines TRBV19 with TRBJ2-7, with TRBD1 matching 9 bases. The trim removed 2 bases at V and 5 bases at J, leaving 16 bases unmatched. This CDR3 contains 18 residues. Per the germline V gene, CDR1 is LNHDA and CDR2 is SQIVND (reference sequence). The CDR3 region has the DNA TGTGCCAGTAGTATATGGCCACCGACCGGGACAGGGTCCCACGAGCAGTACTTC. This codes for CASSIWPPTGTGSHEQYF.

V is TRBV20-1 and J is TRBJ1-4, with a possible D match to TRBD1 (6 bases). The CDR3 sequence is 14 residues long. Trimming shortened V by 3 bases and J by 5 bases, and 13 bases separated the two germline ends. The germline CDR1 and CDR2 sequences are DFQATT and SNEGSKA (reference sequence). The CDR3: CSASPWTENEKLFF. The CDR3 coding sequence is TGCAGTGCTAGTCCCTGGACAGAAAATGAAAAACTGTTTTTT.

The rearrangement uses TRBV23-1 and TRBJ2-7; no clear D gene. TRBV23-1 is flagged as an ORF with uncertain function. CDR3 length: 13 amino acids. Trimming cost V 4 bases and J 3 bases, with 10 bases left between them. The CDR3 nucleotides read TGCGCCAGCAGTCTTCTCATGAGCTACGAGCAGTACTTC. Translating gives CASSLLMSYEQYF.

A few counts support this clone. This chain joins TRBV14 and TRBJ2-7; D may be TRBD1 (5 bases). Germline CDR1 and CDR2: SGHDN and FVKESK. CDR3 length equals 14 residues. Between the trimmed V and J ends, which lost 4 bases and 3 bases, there was a span of 13 bases. The CDR3 DNA is TGTGCCAGCAGCCCAAGGGGCGGATACTACGAGCAGTACTTC. Its protein product is CASSPRGGYYEQYF.

The rearrangement joins TRBV4-2 to TRBJ2-7; TRBD1 aligns across 8 bases. CDR3 size: 16 residues. The ends lost 4 bases at V and 5 bases at J; junction bases unmatched: 13. CDR1 and CDR2 (germline): LGHNA, YNFKEQ. CDR3 nucleotide sequence: TGTGCCAGCAGCCCCATAGGACAGGGAAGGAACGACGAGCAGTACTTC. This translates into CASSPIGQGRNDEQYF.

This chain links TRBV2 with TRBJ1-1; 9 bases line up with TRBD1. Germline V lookup: CDR1 SNHLY, CDR2 FYNNEI. This CDR3 has 15 amino acids. V lost 4 bases to trimming and J lost 8 bases; unmatched junction nucleotides: 11. CDR3 sequence: CASSGATGGRGEAFF. CDR3 DNA: TGTGCCAGCAGTGGGGCCACAGGGGGCAGGGGAGAAGCTTTCTTT.

In nucleotides, the CDR3 is TGTGCCAGCAGCCCCGGGGGATATAGCAATCAGCCCCAGCATTTT. Its translation is CASSPGGYSNQPQHF. V and J are TRBV28 and TRBJ1-5; D perhaps matches TRBD1 (5 bases). CDR3 size: 15 residues. Trimming shortened V by 6 bases and J by 0 bases, and 12 bases separated the two germline ends. Germline V gives CDR1 MDHEN, CDR2 SYDVKM.

The J gene is TRBJ2-4, the V gene TRBV7-9; 8 bases align to TRBD1. The germline gives CDR1 SEHNR, CDR2 FQNEAQ (reference sequence). CDR3 length equals 16 residues. V gave up 5 bases and J gave up 0 bases; unmatched junction bases: 6. This chain's CDR3 is CASSPRTGLAKNIQYF. CDR3 sequence (DNA): TGTGCCAGCAGCCCCCGGACAGGGCTAGCCAAAAACATTCAGTACTTC.

The chain joins TRBV5-1 to TRBJ1-1; no firm D call. Germline CDR1 reads SGHRS; CDR2 reads YFSETQ. The CDR3 loop spans 14 amino acids. Trimming removed 4 bases from V and 3 bases from J, with 13 bases in between. CDR3 DNA sequence: TGCGCCAGCAGCCACTTCGGGGTTGACACTGAAGCTTTCTTT. Translating it yields CASSHFGVDTEAFF.

A single count supports this clone. V gene TRBV6-6 combines with J gene TRBJ1-1; no reliable D call. Trimming shortened V by 8 bases and J by 1 base, and 8 bases separated the two germline ends. From germline, CDR1 is MNHNY and CDR2 SVGAGI (reference sequence). CDR3 length: 12 amino acids. In DNA, the CDR3 is TGTGCCAGCGGCGAGGGGAACACTGAAGCTTTCTTT. This codes for CASGEGNTEAFF.